This TCR beta chain was captured in a study of T cell responses to AZD1222 COVID-19 vaccine. Produced via immunoSEQ multiplex PCR; TCRdb's table is partial and in-frame only. The sample lists 90,000 to 150,000 clones, roughly 90% occurring once. This CDR3 has 13 amino acids. Deletions cut 8 bases from V and 0 bases from J, with 10 bases between. Germline V lookup: CDR1 SNHLY, CDR2 FYNNEI. This TCR came from an adult in good health. The rearrangement joins TRBV2 to TRBJ2-5; TRBD1 might be the D (6 bases). The specimen was peripheral blood, collected on day 0 of AZD1222 vaccination. The DNA for the CDR3 is TGTGCCAGCGGTGGACAGTACCAAGAGACCCAGTACTTC. Its protein product is CASGGQYQETQYF.